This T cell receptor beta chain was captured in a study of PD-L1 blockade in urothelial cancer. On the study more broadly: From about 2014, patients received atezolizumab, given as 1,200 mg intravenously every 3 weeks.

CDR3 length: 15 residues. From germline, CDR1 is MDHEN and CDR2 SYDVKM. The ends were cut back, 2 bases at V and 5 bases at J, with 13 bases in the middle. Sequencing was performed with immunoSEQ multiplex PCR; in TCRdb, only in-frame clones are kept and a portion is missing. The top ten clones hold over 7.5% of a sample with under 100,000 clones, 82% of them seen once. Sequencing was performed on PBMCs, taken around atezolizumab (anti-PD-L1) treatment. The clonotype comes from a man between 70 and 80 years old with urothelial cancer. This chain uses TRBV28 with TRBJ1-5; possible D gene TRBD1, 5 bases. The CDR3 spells CASSLGARVDQPQHF. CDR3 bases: TGTGCCAGCAGTTTAGGTGCCAGGGTCGATCAGCCCCAGCATTTT.